This T cell receptor beta chain was retrieved from a study of PD-L1 blockade in urothelial cancer (TCRdb year 2017). For context, the study as a whole: All patients started therapy at some point between 2014 and 2016 and received atezolizumab 1,200 mg intravenously every 3 weeks. About 90% of the 29 patients were identified as males with urothelial cancer of bladder origin, and a prior smoking history was reported by 18 of 29 patients. An ECOG performance status of 0 or 1 was recorded for the patients, and 0 to 3 prior chemotherapy regimens had been received by the patients. Blood samples were analyzed at two time points: 3 weeks after treatment start (second dose) and 6 weeks after treatment start. Blood samples yielded a median of around 130,000 T cells and around 80,000 unique TCRs, with median clonality approximately 0.08. Somatic, immune and clinical correlates of response to PD-L1 blockade with atezolizumab in urothelial cancer were the focus of an exploratory multi-omic analysis. TCR sequencing covered pretreatment tumor samples and matched, serially collected peripheral blood taken before and after atezolizumab treatment. Durable clinical benefit was defined as progression-free survival longer than 6 months, and TCR features were also tested against progression-free and overall survival. In the same patients who had TCR sequencing, pretreatment tumors also underwent whole exome sequencing and RNA sequencing. Under ten patients reached durable clinical benefit, while 15 to 20 patients did not. Around 29 patients had pretreatment blood TCR-seq, some 25 had at least one posttreatment blood collection, and some 25 had tumor TCR-seq. The research as a whole found: Greater expansion of tumor-associated TCR clones in peripheral blood 3 weeks after the start of treatment was observed in patients with durable benefit (n of about 20, p = 0.022). Small sample size (n ≈ 27) and many exploratory analyses mean the results are intended to be hypothesis-generating. A pretreatment peripheral blood TCR clonality below the median was linked to improved progression-free and overall survival.

V is clipped by 2 bases and J by 7 bases, and the sequence between their germline boundaries is 18 bases long. The CDR3 covers 16 residues, taking in both the cysteine and the phenylalanine. Just the 48-base CDR3 DNA is kept, in frame starting at base 1. For CDR1 and CDR2, the germline V gene lists KGHSH and LQKENI. The meaning of the sample's time point label: peripheral blood 6 weeks after treatment start. A total of 29 patients with locally advanced or metastatic urothelial carcinoma, treated at Memorial Sloan Kettering on a trial protocol, made up the cohort. Peripheral blood mononuclear cells were collected pretreatment and during treatment, with between 1 and 8 total time points obtained per patient. The Qiagen DNeasy Blood extraction kit was used to purify genomic DNA from total PBMCs and tumor samples. PBMCs were collected pretreatment and during treatment, and were isolated and stored as previously described.

Concerning this clone itself: The target of this receptor is not known. Per-base quality was not reported, and no clone a single base away is much larger than it.

Synthetic TCR analog templates were spiked into each PCR so that absolute template abundance could be estimated from read counts. The immunoSEQ assay was used to amplify TCRbeta CDR3 regions from genomic DNA with bias-controlled V and J gene primers. Sequencing of rearranged TCRbeta segments was done at approximately 20X coverage. For the original study's pipeline: Sequencing errors were corrected by clustering and CDR3s were annotated against IMGT to assign V, D and J genes. Downstream analyses used only productive TCRbeta rearrangements and left out out-of-frame or stop-codon sequences. To compute clonality, Shannon entropy was normalized by the log of the number of unique productive sequences and then subtracted from one. Clones differing between time points or between blood and tumor were identified by Fisher's exact test with Benjamini-Hochberg correction at adjusted p below 0.01. TCRdb took over this immuneACCESS table, retaining in-frame rearrangements with V and J assigned. Such tables are incomplete; in checked studies, under half of the missing clones stem from an unresolved V gene, and the remainder is unexplained. V and J calls plus clone size are reproduced from that table; the DNA served to infer D and trimming. For this sample the table gives 35,000 to 45,000 clones, of which about 90% were detected only once. About 7.9% of the sample is in the top ten clones.

The sequence came from a man aged 65-85 years with urothelial cancer. The sequencing used PBMCs, collected around atezolizumab (anti-PD-L1) treatment. The V and J segments used are TRBV18 and TRBJ2-4, with a weak D call of TRBD2 (5 bases match). This receptor carries the CDR3 CASSPAGSAYGNIQYF. The DNA sequence is given as TGTGCCAGCTCACCAGCGGGTAGTGCGTATGGTAACATTCAGTACTTC.